These 13 T cell receptor beta chains originate from one sample sequenced in a study of T cell responses to AZD1222 COVID-19 vaccine. Data came from immunoSEQ multiplex PCR; TCRdb stores just in-frame clones and leaves some out. The sample lists 120,000 to 150,000 clones; roughly 90% were seen once. The sequencing here drew on peripheral blood, taken on day 0 of AZD1222 vaccination. Source of these receptors: an adult in good health.

This sequence joins TRBV6-6 and TRBJ1-5; a possible D gene is TRBD1 (5 bases). Germline V gene lookup returns CDR1 MNHNY and CDR2 SVGAGI (reference sequence). Trimming took off 3 bases at V and 1 base at J, with 13 bases between the two ends. The CDR3 contains 16 residues. Written as DNA, the CDR3 is TGTGCCAGCAGTTATTATGGGGGGGGGAGCAATCAGCCCCAGCATTTT. Translated: CASSYYGGGSNQPQHF.

The rearrangement joins TRBV6-4 to TRBJ2-3; D remains ambiguous. With 2 bases removed from V and 3 bases from J, the gap between germline ends came to 6 bases. Germline V CDR1 and CDR2: MRHNA, SNTAGT. The CDR3 covers 13 residues. CDR3 in amino acids: CASSDRGTDTQYF. The CDR3 coding sequence is TGTGCCAGCAGTGACCGAGGAACAGATACGCAGTATTTT.

The CDR3 DNA follows: TGTGCCTGGAGTGTAGGGACCCCCACCGGGACTGAAGCTTTCTTT. Translation: CAWSVGTPTGTEAFF. The gene calls are TRBV30 and TRBJ1-1; the D gene is possibly TRBD1 (5 bases). The CDR3 has 15 residues. CDR1 GTSNPN and CDR2 SVGIG come from the germline V gene (reference sequence). V was clipped by 0 bases and J by 5 bases, with 16 bases between them.

V is TRBV7-6 and J is TRBJ1-6, with TRBD1 matching over 7 bases. V lost 6 bases, J lost 5 bases, and 10 bases stayed unmatched. Germline V CDR1 and CDR2: SGHVS, FNYEAQ. The CDR3 extends over 16 amino acids. The CDR3 is CASSSKTGMNNSPLHF. Here the CDR3 DNA reads TGTGCCAGCAGTTCCAAGACAGGGATGAATAATTCACCCCTCCACTTT.

The chain is built from TRBV7-2 and TRBJ1-2, with no clear D. V shed 1 base and J shed 0 bases, with 9 bases lying between them. CDR1 is SGHTA, CDR2 FQGNSA, per germline. This CDR3 is built from 15 residues. The CDR3 is CASSLGVSPNYGYTF. DNA of the CDR3: TGTGCCAGCAGCTTAGGAGTCAGCCCTAACTATGGCTACACCTTC.

The gene calls are TRBV7-9 and TRBJ1-2, with 7 bases lining up with TRBD1. CDR1 SEHNR and CDR2 FQNEAQ come from the germline V gene (reference sequence). The CDR3 is 15 residues long. Unmatched junction bases numbered 9, after V lost 5 bases and J lost 3 bases. CDR3 DNA: TGTGCCAGCAGCCATCGACAGGGCAGGGACTATGGCTACACCTTC. It yields the protein CASSHRQGRDYGYTF.

This sequence joins TRBV19 and TRBJ1-2; D remains unclear. The CDR3 length is 12 residues. The ends were cut back, 3 bases at V and 3 bases at J, with 5 bases in the middle. Germline V gives CDR1 LNHDA, CDR2 SQIVND (reference sequence). CDR3 sequence (DNA): TGTGCCAGTAGTATCGACTACTATGGCTACACCTTC. This sequence encodes CASSIDYYGYTF.

This clone was seen a few times. The chain employs TRBV15 and TRBJ2-1; D remains unclear. The germline gives CDR1 LNHNV, CDR2 YYDKDF (reference sequence). CDR3 length: 16 residues. The V end lost 0 bases, the J end lost 7 bases, and 16 bases lay between the germline ends. CDR3 DNA: TGTGCCACCAGCAGAGATGCAGACCCCGCGGTTAATGAGCAGTTCTTC. It yields the protein CATSRDADPAVNEQFF.

J is TRBJ2-3 and V is TRBV19; the D is unclear. This CDR3 has 17 residues. CDR1 and CDR2 (germline): LNHDA, SQIVND (reference sequence). The ends were cut back, 0 bases at V and 2 bases at J, with 15 bases in the middle. For the CDR3, the DNA is TGTGCCAGTAGTATAGACAAACAGCTACCGCTCACAGATACGCAGTATTTT. Encoded protein: CASSIDKQLPLTDTQYF.

The chain is built from TRBV7-9 and TRBJ2-1, with D tentatively TRBD1 (5 bases). This CDR3 contains 17 residues. CDR1 and CDR2 from the germline V gene are SEHNR and FQNEAQ (reference sequence). V was cut by 4 bases and J by 2 bases, with 18 bases left in between. The CDR3 region is CASSSPPGQGTYNEQFF. In DNA form, the CDR3 reads TGTGCCAGCAGCTCCCCTCCAGGGCAAGGAACCTACAATGAGCAGTTCTTC.

This clone was found once. The CDR3 loop is CASRSVGQGAREQYF. The CDR3 nucleotides are TGTGCCAGCCGGAGCGTGGGACAGGGGGCGAGGGAGCAGTACTTC. This chain links TRBV27 with TRBJ2-7, with 12 bases that match TRBD1. This CDR3 region has 15 residues. In germline, CDR1 is MNHEY, CDR2 SMNVEV (reference sequence). Unmatched junction bases numbered 12, after V lost 8 bases and J lost 7 bases.

This clone showed up just a few times. This chain joins TRBV19 and TRBJ1-5, with unresolved D. This CDR3 has 15 residues. V was shortened by 7 bases and J by 2 bases, with 15 bases between the two germline ends. CDR1 is LNHDA, CDR2 SQIVND, per germline (reference sequence). CDR3 sequence reads: CASTPRAAGNQPQHF. CDR3 coding DNA: TGTGCCAGTACTCCGAGGGCAGCAGGCAATCAGCCCCAGCATTTT.

The genes are TRBV4-1 and TRBJ2-7; TRBD1 is a possible D gene (6 bases). CDR3 length: 12 residues. Germline lookup yields CDR1 MGHRA and CDR2 YSYEKL. The germline V and J ends were trimmed by 6 bases and 7 bases, with 13 bases remaining between them. CDR3 sequence (DNA): TGCGCCAGCAGTCAAACTCAGGGGGAGCAGTACTTC. Translation gives CASSQTQGEQYF.